The T cell receptor beta chain under discussion was sequenced for a study of control samples from healthy donors and cancer patients. Data came from immunoSEQ multiplex PCR; TCRdb stores just in-frame clones and leaves some out. This sample yields about 140,000 clones, of which roughly 92% are seen a single time; approximately 14% belongs to the top ten. Trimming pared 0 bases from V and 1 base from J, leaving 9 bases between. The CDR3 has 16 residues. Germline V gene sequence: CDR1 MNHEY, CDR2 SVGAGI. The gene calls are TRBV6-5 and TRBJ2-2; weak D call: TRBD2 (6 bases). The TCR comes from a man aged 40-49 years in good health. The sample was blood. CDR3 loop: CASSYSFSGNTGELFF. CDR3 DNA sequence: TGTGCCAGCAGTTACTCGTTTAGCGGGAACACCGGGGAGCTGTTTTTT.